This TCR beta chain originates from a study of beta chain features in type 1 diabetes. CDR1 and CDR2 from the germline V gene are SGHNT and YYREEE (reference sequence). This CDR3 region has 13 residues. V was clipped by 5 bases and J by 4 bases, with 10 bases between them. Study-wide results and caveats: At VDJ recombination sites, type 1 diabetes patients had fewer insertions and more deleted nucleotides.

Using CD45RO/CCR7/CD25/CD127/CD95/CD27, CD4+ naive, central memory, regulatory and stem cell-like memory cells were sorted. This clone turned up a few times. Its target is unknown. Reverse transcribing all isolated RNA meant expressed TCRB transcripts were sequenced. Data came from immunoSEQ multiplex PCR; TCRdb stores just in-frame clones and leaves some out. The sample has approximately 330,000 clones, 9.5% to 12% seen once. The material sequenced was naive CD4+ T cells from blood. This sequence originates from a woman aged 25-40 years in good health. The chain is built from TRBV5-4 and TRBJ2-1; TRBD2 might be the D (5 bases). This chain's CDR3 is CASRRAAYNEQFF. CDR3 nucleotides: TGTGCCAGCAGGAGGGCGGCTTACAATGAGCAGTTCTTC.